A selection of T cell receptor beta chains follows, all from one sample in a study of blood T cell repertoires in COVID-19. Repertoires were generated with immunoSEQ multiplex PCR, while TCRdb's copy carries only in-frame clones and drops some. The sample carries 210,000 or so clones, 70% to 85% recorded once. Material: PBMCs or T cells enriched from blood (not recorded which). These receptors originate from a man between 60 and 70 years old who had recovered from COVID-19. Both conserved end residues are part of each CDR3. The D gene is left open where the match is weak. Size is stated for part of the rows, as once, few or many counts, or as a class when the clone is expanded.

clone size: -
V gene: TRBV2
D gene: TRBD2
J gene: TRBJ2-3
CDR3 protein: CASSEGAGGRGDTQYF
CDR3 DNA: TGTGCCAGCAGTGAAGGTGCGGGGGGGAGAGGGGATACGCAGTATTTT

clone size: -
V gene: TRBV7-2
D gene: TRBD2
J gene: TRBJ2-7
CDR3 protein: CASSLGGAAGASYEQYF
CDR3 DNA: TGTGCCAGCAGCTTAGGCGGGGCAGCGGGAGCCTCCTACGAGCAGTACTTC

clone size: -
V gene: TRBV5-1
D gene: TRBD1
J gene: TRBJ1-2
CDR3 protein: CASSTDRGGDGYTF
CDR3 DNA: TGCGCCAGCAGCACGGACAGGGGAGGTGATGGCTACACCTTC

clone size: -
V gene: TRBV7-6
D gene: -
J gene: TRBJ2-3
CDR3 protein: CASSLRGGDTQYF
CDR3 DNA: TGTGCCAGCAGCTTAAGGGGCGGAGATACGCAGTATTTT

clone size: -
V gene: TRBV18
D gene: -
J gene: TRBJ1-3
CDR3 protein: CASSPAGSGNTIYF
CDR3 DNA: TGTGCCAGCTCACCGGCGGGGTCTGGAAACACCATATATTTT

clone size: -
V gene: TRBV5-4
D gene: TRBD1
J gene: TRBJ1-1
CDR3 protein: CASSRDRGQNTEAFF
CDR3 DNA: TGTGCCAGCAGCAGGGACAGGGGGCAGAACACTGAAGCTTTCTTT

clone size: -
V gene: TRBV2
D gene: -
J gene: TRBJ1-5
CDR3 protein: CASSENRWQGGQPQHF
CDR3 DNA: TGTGCCAGCAGTGAAAATAGGTGGCAGGGTGGACAGCCCCAGCATTTT

clone size: -
V gene: TRBV3-1/TRBV3-2
D gene: TRBD2
J gene: TRBJ2-5
CDR3 protein: CASTQTSGGYQETQYF
CDR3 DNA: TGTGCCAGCACCCAGACTAGCGGGGGATACCAAGAGACCCAGTACTTC

clone size: -
V gene: TRBV7-3
D gene: TRBD1
J gene: TRBJ1-1
CDR3 protein: CASSLNRGNTEAFF
CDR3 DNA: TGTGCCAGCAGCTTAAACAGGGGGAACACTGAAGCTTTCTTT

clone size: -
V gene: TRBV19
D gene: TRBD1
J gene: TRBJ1-5
CDR3 protein: CASSHRGSQPQHF
CDR3 DNA: TGTGCCAGTAGTCACAGGGGAAGTCAGCCCCAGCATTTT

clone size: -
V gene: TRBV19
D gene: -
J gene: TRBJ2-7
CDR3 protein: CASSQDTATRSYEQYF
CDR3 DNA: TGTGCCAGTAGTCAGGACACGGCGACAAGGTCCTACGAGCAGTACTTC

clone size: many
V gene: TRBV10-3
D gene: TRBD2
J gene: TRBJ2-5
CDR3 protein: CAISGTSGGLMRETQYF
CDR3 DNA: TGTGCCATCAGTGGAACTAGCGGGGGGTTGATGCGGGAGACCCAGTACTTC

clone size: -
V gene: TRBV15
D gene: -
J gene: TRBJ1-5
CDR3 protein: CATSRDNVAGIERQPQHF
CDR3 DNA: TGTGCCACCAGCAGAGATAACGTGGCGGGGATCGAGCGTCAGCCCCAGCATTTT

clone size: few
V gene: TRBV27
D gene: -
J gene: TRBJ1-1
CDR3 protein: CASSPRPRDTEAFF
CDR3 DNA: TGTGCCAGCAGCCCCAGGCCGCGGGACACTGAAGCTTTCTTT

clone size: once
V gene: TRBV4-2
D gene: TRBD1
J gene: TRBJ1-4
CDR3 protein: CASSESGGGREKLFF
CDR3 DNA: TGTGCCAGCAGCGAGTCGGGAGGGGGCAGGGAAAAACTGTTTTTT

clone size: -
V gene: TRBV7-9
D gene: TRBD1
J gene: TRBJ1-1
CDR3 protein: CASSLGQGNTEAFF
CDR3 DNA: TGTGCCAGCAGTTTGGGACAGGGGAACACTGAAGCTTTCTTT

clone size: -
V gene: TRBV7-3
D gene: TRBD2
J gene: TRBJ2-3
CDR3 protein: CASSLNGLAGGQADTQYF
CDR3 DNA: TGTGCCAGCAGCTTAAACGGTTTAGCGGGGGGGCAAGCAGATACGCAGTATTTT

clone size: -
V gene: TRBV11-2
D gene: -
J gene: TRBJ1-1
CDR3 protein: CASSLVAFNTEAFF
CDR3 DNA: TGTGCCAGCAGCTTAGTTGCGTTTAACACTGAAGCTTTCTTT

clone size: -
V gene: TRBV27
D gene: TRBD1
J gene: TRBJ2-7
CDR3 protein: CASSDRDAVEQYF
CDR3 DNA: TGTGCCAGTAGTGACAGGGACGCAGTCGAGCAGTACTTC

clone size: few
V gene: TRBV7-9
D gene: TRBD1
J gene: TRBJ2-2
CDR3 protein: CASTRQGSGELFF
CDR3 DNA: TGTGCCAGCACCAGACAGGGGTCCGGGGAGCTGTTTTTT

clone size: few
V gene: TRBV2
D gene: TRBD2
J gene: TRBJ2-1
CDR3 protein: CASSAGGALNEQFF
CDR3 DNA: TGTGCCAGCTCCGCGGGGGGGGCCTTAAATGAGCAGTTCTTC

clone size: -
V gene: TRBV18
D gene: -
J gene: TRBJ1-1
CDR3 protein: CASSPSQAILNTEAFF
CDR3 DNA: TGTGCCAGCTCACCTTCCCAGGCCATCTTGAACACTGAAGCTTTCTTT

clone size: -
V gene: TRBV1
D gene: -
J gene: TRBJ2-4
CDR3 protein: CTSSQLEGGWVKNIQYF
CDR3 DNA: TGCACCAGCAGCCAACTGGAGGGAGGGTGGGTCAAAAACATTCAGTACTTC

clone size: -
V gene: TRBV9
D gene: -
J gene: TRBJ1-1
CDR3 protein: CASSAGHMNTEAFF
CDR3 DNA: TGTGCCAGCAGCGCGGGACACATGAACACTGAAGCTTTCTTT

clone size: few
V gene: TRBV5-1
D gene: TRBD1
J gene: TRBJ1-2
CDR3 protein: CASSEQGGAGYTF
CDR3 DNA: TGCGCCAGCAGCGAACAGGGGGGCGCGGGCTACACCTTC

clone size: -
V gene: TRBV5-1
D gene: -
J gene: TRBJ1-4
CDR3 protein: CASSLDRQNEKLFF
CDR3 DNA: TGCGCCAGCAGCTTGGACAGGCAGAATGAAAAACTGTTTTTT

clone size: -
V gene: TRBV7-8
D gene: -
J gene: TRBJ1-6
CDR3 protein: CASTEETYNSPLHF
CDR3 DNA: TGTGCCAGCACCGAGGAAACCTATAATTCACCCCTCCACTTT

clone size: -
V gene: TRBV10-3
D gene: -
J gene: TRBJ1-1
CDR3 protein: CAISNRGRETEAFF
CDR3 DNA: TGTGCCATCAGTAACCGGGGGCGGGAGACTGAAGCTTTCTTT

clone size: -
V gene: TRBV5-1
D gene: TRBD1
J gene: TRBJ1-5
CDR3 protein: CASSQTGVPVSHQPQHF
CDR3 DNA: TGCGCCAGCAGTCAAACAGGGGTCCCTGTCTCACATCAGCCCCAGCATTTT

clone size: -
V gene: TRBV6-5
D gene: -
J gene: TRBJ1-6
CDR3 protein: CASQQVYNSPLHF
CDR3 DNA: TGTGCCAGCCAACAGGTTTATAATTCACCCCTCCACTTT

clone size: -
V gene: TRBV5-1
D gene: TRBD1
J gene: TRBJ2-3
CDR3 protein: CASSAEKGQASTDTQYF
CDR3 DNA: TGCGCCAGCAGCGCCGAGAAGGGACAGGCGAGCACAGATACGCAGTATTTT